The sequence of this TCR beta chain was determined in a study of response to subunit inactivated influenza vaccine. TCRdb passed the RT-PCR reads through MiXCR, listing each CDR3 protein once. The sample contains a few hundred thousand distinct CDR3 sequences, roughly 15% of which appear only once. The CDR3 covers 14 residues. The germline V and J ends were trimmed by 6 bases and 10 bases, with 21 bases remaining between them. Germline-derived CDR1 and CDR2 are LNHDA and SQIVND (reference sequence). Study-wide points: It was suggested by the authors that few new T cells are recruited by each seasonal influenza vaccination.

With regard to this clonotype: Its cognate antigen is unknown.

The chain recombines TRBV19 with TRBJ1-1, with a possible D match to TRBD1 (6 bases). Sequencing used PBMCs from blood, obtained 12 days after vaccination. The sequence derives from a man aged 50 or older who received an inactivated influenza vaccine. The CDR3 region has the DNA TGTGCCAGTAGCGGAAACCGGGACACCGCGGCAGCTTTCTTT. Its protein is CASSGNRDTAAAFF.